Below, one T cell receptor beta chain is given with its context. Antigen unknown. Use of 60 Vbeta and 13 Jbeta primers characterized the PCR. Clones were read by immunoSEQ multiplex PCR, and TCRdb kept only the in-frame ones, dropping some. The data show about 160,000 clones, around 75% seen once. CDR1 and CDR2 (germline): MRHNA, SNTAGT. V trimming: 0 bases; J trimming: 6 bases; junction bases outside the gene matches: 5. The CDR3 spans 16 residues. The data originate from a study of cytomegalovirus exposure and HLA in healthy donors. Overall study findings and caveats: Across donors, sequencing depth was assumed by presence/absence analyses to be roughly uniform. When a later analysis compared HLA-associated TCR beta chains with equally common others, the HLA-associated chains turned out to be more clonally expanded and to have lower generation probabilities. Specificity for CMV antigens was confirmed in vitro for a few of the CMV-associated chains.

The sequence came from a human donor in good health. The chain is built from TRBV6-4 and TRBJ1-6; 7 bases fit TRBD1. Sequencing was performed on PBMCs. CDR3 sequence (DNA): TGTGCCAGCAGTGACTCGAAAGCAGGGGGTAATTCACCCCTCCACTTT. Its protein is CASSDSKAGGNSPLHF.